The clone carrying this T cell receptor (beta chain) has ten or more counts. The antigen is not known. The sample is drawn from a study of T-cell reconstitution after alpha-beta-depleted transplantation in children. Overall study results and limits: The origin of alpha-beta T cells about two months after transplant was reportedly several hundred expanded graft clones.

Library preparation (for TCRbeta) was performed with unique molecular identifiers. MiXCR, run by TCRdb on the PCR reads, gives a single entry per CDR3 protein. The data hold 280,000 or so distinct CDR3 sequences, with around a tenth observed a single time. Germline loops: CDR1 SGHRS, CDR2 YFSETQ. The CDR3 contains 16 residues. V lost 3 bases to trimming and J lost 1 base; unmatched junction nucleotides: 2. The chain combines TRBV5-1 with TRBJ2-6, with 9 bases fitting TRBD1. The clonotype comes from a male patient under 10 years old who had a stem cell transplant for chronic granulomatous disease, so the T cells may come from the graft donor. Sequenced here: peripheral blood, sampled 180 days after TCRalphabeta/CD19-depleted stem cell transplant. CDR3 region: CASSSQGASGANVLTF. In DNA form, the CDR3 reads TGCGCCAGCAGCTCACAGGGGGCTTCTGGGGCCAACGTCCTGACTTTC.